This T cell receptor beta chain was recovered during a study of siplizumab effects on memory and regulatory T cells. Comment on this clone: Its antigen is not identified.

Germline V gene data show CDR1 as SGHTA and CDR2 as FQGNSA. V was cut by 0 bases and J by 2 bases, with 7 bases left in between. The CDR3 is made up of 14 amino acids. Naive, memory, effector memory and TEMRA subsets, all unstimulated, were sequenced in three donor pairs. Around 9.1 x 10^4 TCR templates per sample were sequenced. This table comes from immunoSEQ multiplex PCR, and its TCRdb copy is limited to in-frame clones, with some not included. The sample contains about 57,000 clones, around four fifths of which appear only once. Study results and caveats: Suppression by proliferating Tregs derived from siplizumab cultures was not verified. Naive T cells appeared more varied than memory cells and looked like key alloresponse contributors.

The material sequenced was memory CD4+ T cells sorted from blood. The source is a human donor in good health. The chain uses TRBV7-2 and TRBJ1-2, with a tentative D call TRBD1 (5 bases). CDR3 region: CASSLARDNYGYTF. CDR3 DNA: TGTGCCAGCAGCTTAGCCAGGGACAACTATGGCTACACCTTC.